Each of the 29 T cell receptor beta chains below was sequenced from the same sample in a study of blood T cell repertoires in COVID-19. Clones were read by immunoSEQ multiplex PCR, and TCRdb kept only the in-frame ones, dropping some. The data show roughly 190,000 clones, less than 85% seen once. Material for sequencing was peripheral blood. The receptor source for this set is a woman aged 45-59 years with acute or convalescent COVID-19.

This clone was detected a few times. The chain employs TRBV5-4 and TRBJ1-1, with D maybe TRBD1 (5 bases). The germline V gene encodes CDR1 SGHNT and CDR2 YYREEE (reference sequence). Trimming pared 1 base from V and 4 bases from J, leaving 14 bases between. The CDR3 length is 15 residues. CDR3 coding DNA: TGTGCCAGCAGCTTGCAGGGTTCGGGTGCCACTGAAGCTTTCTTT. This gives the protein CASSLQGSGATEAFF.

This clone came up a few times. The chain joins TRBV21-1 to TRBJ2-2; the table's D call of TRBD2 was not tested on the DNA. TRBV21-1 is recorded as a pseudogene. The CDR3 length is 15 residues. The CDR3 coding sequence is TGTGCCAGCAGCCGGCCCTGTGAGGGCACCGGGGAGCTGTTTTTT. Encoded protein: CASSRPCEGTGELFF.

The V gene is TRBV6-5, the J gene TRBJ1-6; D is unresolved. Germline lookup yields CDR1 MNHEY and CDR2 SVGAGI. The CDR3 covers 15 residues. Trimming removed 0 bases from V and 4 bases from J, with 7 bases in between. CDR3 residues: CASSYSEVYNSPLHF. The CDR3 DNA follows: TGTGCCAGCAGTTACTCGGAGGTATATAATTCACCCCTCCACTTT.

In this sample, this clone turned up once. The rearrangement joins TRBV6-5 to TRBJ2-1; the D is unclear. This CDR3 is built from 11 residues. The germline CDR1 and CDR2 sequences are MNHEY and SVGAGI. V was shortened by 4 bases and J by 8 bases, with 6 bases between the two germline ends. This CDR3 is CASSSWHEQFF. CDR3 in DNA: TGTGCCAGCAGTTCCTGGCATGAGCAGTTCTTC.

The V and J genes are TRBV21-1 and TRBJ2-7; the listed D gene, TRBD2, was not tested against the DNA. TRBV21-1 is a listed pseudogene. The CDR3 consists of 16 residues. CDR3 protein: CASSKGLPESSYEQYF. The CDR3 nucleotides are TGTGCCAGCAGCAAAGGTCTGCCCGAGAGCTCCTACGAGCAGTACTTC.

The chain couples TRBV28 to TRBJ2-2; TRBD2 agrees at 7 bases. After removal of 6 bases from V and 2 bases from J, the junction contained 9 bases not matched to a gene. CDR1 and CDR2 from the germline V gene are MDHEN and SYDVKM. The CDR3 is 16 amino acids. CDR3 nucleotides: TGTGCCAGCAGAAGCGGGGCAGGACGCAACACCGGGGAGCTGTTTTTT. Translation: CASRSGAGRNTGELFF. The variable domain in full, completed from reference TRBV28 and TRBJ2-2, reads DVKVTQSSRYLVKRTGEKVFLECVQDMDHENMFWYRQDPGLGLRLIYFSYDVKMKEKGDIPEGYSVSREKKERFSLILESASTNQTSMYLCASRSGAGRNTGELFFGEGSRLTVL.

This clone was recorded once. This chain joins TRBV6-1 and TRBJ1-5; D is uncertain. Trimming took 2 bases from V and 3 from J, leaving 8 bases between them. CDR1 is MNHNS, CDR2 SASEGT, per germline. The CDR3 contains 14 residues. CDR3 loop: CASSEIRVNQPQHF. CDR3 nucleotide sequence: TGTGCCAGCAGTGAAATACGGGTCAATCAGCCCCAGCATTTT.

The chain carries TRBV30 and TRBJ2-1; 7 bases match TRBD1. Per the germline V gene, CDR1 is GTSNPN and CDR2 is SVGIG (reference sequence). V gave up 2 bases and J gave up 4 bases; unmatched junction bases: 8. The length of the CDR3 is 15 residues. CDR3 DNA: TGTGCCTGGAGTTTCAACAGGGGCCGATACAATGAGCAGTTCTTC. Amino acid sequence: CAWSFNRGRYNEQFF.

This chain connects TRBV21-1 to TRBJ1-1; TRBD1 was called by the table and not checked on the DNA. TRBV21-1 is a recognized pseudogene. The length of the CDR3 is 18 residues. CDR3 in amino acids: CASSKGKDNRLMNTEAFF. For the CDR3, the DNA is TGTGCCAGCAGCAAGGGCAAGGATAACAGGCTTATGAACACTGAAGCTTTCTTT.

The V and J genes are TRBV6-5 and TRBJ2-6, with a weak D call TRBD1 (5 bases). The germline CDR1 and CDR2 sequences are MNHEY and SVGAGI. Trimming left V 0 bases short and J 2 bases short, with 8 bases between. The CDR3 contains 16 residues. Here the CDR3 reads CASSYSQGAGANVLTF. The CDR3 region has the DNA TGTGCCAGCAGTTACTCCCAGGGTGCTGGGGCCAACGTCCTGACTTTC.

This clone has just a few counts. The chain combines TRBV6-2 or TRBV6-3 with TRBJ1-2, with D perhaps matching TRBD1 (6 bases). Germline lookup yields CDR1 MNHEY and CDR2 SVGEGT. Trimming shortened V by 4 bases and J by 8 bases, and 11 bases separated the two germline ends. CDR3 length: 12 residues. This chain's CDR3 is CASSLDSRGYTF. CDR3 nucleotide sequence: TGTGCCAGCAGTTTGGACAGCCGGGGCTACACCTTC.

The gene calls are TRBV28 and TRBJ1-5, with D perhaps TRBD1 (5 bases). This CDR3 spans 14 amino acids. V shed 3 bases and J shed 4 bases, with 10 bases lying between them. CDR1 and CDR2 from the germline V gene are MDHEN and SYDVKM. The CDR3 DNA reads TGTGCCAGCAGTTTCCATCGGGGGAATCAGCCCCAGCATTTT. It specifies CASSFHRGNQPQHF.

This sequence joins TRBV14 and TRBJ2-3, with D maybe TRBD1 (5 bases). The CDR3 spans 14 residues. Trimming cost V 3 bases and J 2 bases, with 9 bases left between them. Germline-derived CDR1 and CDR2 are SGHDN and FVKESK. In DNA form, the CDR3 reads TGTGCCAGCAGCCACAGGGTTCACACAGATACGCAGTATTTT. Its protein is CASSHRVHTDTQYF.

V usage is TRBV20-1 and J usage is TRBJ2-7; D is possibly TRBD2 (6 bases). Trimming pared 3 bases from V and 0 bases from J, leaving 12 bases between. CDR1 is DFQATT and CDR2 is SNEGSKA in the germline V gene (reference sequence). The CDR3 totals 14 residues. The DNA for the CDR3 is TGCAGTGCTAGTTCTGGGGGGAGCTCCTACGAGCAGTACTTC. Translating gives CSASSGGSSYEQYF.

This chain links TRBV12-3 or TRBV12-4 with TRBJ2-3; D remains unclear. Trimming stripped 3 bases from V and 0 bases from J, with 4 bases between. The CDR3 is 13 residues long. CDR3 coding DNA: TGTGCCAGCAGTTTCATGAGCACAGATACGCAGTATTTT. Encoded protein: CASSFMSTDTQYF.

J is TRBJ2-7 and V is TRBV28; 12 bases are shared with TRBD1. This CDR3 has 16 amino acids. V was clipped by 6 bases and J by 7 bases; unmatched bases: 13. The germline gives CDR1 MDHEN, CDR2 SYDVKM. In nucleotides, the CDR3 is TGTGCCAGCAGATCCTTGGTGGGACAGGGGGCGAATGAGCAGTACTTC. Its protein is CASRSLVGQGANEQYF.

CDR3 in DNA: TGTGCCACCAGTGACCAGGACACCTACAATGAGCAGTTCTTC. This translates into CATSDQDTYNEQFF. The chain employs TRBV24-1 and TRBJ2-1; weak D call: TRBD1 (5 bases). Per germline, CDR1 KGHDR and CDR2 SFDVKD. This CDR3 is 14 amino acids long. Trimming removed 4 bases at V and 2 bases at J, with 8 bases between.

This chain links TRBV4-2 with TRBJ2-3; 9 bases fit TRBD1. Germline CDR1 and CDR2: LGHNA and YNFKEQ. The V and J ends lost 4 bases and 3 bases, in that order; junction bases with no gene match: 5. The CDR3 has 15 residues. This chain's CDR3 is CASSLMGQGTDTQYF. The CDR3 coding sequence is TGTGCCAGCAGCCTCATGGGACAGGGTACAGATACGCAGTATTTT.

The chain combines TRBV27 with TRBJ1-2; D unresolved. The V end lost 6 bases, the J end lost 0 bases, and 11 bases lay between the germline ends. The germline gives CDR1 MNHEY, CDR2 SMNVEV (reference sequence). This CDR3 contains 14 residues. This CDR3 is CASRSAGANYGYTF. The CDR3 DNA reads TGTGCCAGCAGGTCGGCCGGGGCTAACTATGGCTACACCTTC.

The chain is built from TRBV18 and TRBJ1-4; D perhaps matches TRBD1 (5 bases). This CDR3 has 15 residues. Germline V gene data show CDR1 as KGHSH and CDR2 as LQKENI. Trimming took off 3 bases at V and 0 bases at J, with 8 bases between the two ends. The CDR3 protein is CASSPGGTTNEKLFF. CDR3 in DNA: TGTGCCAGCTCACCGGGGGGTACAACTAATGAAAAACTGTTTTTT.

The CDR3 DNA is TGTGCCAGCAGCTCACCGGACAGGGCTCTACGCTACGAGCAGTACTTC. It yields the protein CASSSPDRALRYEQYF. The rearrangement joins TRBV11-2 to TRBJ2-7, with TRBD1 matching over 8 bases. With V trimmed by 4 bases and J by 3 bases, 11 bases remained unmatched. Per the germline V gene, CDR1 is SGHAT and CDR2 is FQNNGV. CDR3 length: 16 residues.

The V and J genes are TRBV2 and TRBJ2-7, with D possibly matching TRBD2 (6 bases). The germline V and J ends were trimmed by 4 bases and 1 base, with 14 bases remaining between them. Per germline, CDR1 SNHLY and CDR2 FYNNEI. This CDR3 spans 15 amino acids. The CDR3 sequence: CASSGLSGPSYEQYF. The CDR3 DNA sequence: TGTGCCAGCAGTGGTTTGAGCGGGCCTTCCTACGAGCAGTACTTC.

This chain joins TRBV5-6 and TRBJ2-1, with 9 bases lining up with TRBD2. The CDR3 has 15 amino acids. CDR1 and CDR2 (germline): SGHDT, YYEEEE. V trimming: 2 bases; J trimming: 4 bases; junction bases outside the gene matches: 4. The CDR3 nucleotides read TGTGCCAGCAGCTTTTACCTAGCGGGATACAATGAGCAGTTCTTC. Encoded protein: CASSFYLAGYNEQFF.

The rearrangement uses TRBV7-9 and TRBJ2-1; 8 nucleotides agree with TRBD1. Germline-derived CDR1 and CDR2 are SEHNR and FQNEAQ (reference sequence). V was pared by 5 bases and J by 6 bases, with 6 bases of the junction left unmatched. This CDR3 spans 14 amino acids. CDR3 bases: TGTGCCAGCAGCCCCGGACAGGGTTTCAATGAGCAGTTCTTC. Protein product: CASSPGQGFNEQFF. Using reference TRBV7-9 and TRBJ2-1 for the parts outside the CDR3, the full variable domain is DTGVSQNPRHKITKRGQNVTFRCDPISEHNRLYWYRQTLGQGPEFLTYFQNEAQLEKSRLLSDRFSAERPKGSFSTLEIQRTEQGDSAMYLCASSPGQGFNEQFFGPGTRLTVL.

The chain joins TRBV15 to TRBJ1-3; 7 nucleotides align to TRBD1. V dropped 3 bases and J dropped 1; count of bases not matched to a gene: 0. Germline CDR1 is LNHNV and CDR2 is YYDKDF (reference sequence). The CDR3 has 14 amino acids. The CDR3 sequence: CATSRDRSGNTIYF. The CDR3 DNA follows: TGTGCCACCAGCAGGGACAGGTCTGGAAACACCATATATTTT.

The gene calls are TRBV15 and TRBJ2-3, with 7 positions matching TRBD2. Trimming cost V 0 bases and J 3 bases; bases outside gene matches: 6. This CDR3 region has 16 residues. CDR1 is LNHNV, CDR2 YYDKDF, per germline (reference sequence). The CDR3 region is CATSRDRAGTTDTQYF. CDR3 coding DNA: TGTGCCACCAGCAGAGATAGAGCGGGAACAACAGATACGCAGTATTTT.

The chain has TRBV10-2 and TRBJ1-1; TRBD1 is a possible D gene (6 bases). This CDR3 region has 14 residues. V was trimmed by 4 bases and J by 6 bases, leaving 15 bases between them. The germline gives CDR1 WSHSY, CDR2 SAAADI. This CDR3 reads CASSVAGVRAEAFF. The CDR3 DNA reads TGCGCCAGCAGTGTTGCAGGGGTTCGAGCTGAAGCTTTCTTT.

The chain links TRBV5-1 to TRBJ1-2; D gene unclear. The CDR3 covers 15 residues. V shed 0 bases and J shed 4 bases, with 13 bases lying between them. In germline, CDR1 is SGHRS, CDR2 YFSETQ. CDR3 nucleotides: TGCGCCAGCAGCTTGGGAAATACGGTAACCTATGGCTACACCTTC. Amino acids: CASSLGNTVTYGYTF.

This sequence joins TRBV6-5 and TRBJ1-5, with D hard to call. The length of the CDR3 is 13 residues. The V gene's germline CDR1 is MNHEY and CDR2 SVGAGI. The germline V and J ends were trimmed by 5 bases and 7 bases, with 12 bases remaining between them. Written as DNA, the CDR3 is TGTGCCAGCAGTCAAATTACGGGACAGCCCCAGCATTTT. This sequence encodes CASSQITGQPQHF.